This T cell receptor beta chain was documented in a study of CD8+ T cells in alopecia areata. Points from the study as a whole: Any link of baseline CD8+ expansion to response, resting on one nonresponder, remains uncertain.

The treatment is: oral pan-JAK inhibitor, 5-10 mg twice daily. In this sample, this clone turned up once. Its matching antigen is unknown. CDR1 and CDR2 (germline): SGHAT, FQNNGV. Trimming took 1 base from V and 3 from J; bases not matched to a gene: 4. The CDR3 has 16 residues. Sequencing used cDNA as its template, made by extracting RNA and reverse transcribing it. The data were produced by immunoSEQ multiplex PCR, yet TCRdb's version contains in-frame clones alone and is incomplete. The sample shows some 80,000 clones, around 65% of them seen only once. The specimen was CD8+ T cells sorted from blood, collected at week 24, from a patient treated with tofacitinib. The sequence derives from a human donor with alopecia areata. J is TRBJ2-1 and V is TRBV11-2, with TRBD1 matching 9 bases. The CDR3 coding sequence is TGTGCCAGCAGCTTAGGTCCGGGACAGGGCTACAATGAGCAGTTCTTC. Encoded protein: CASSLGPGQGYNEQFF.